This T cell receptor beta chain was identified during a study of blood T cell repertoires in COVID-19. Trimming took 0 bases from V and 2 from J, leaving 8 bases between them. Germline values: CDR1 LGHDT, CDR2 YNNKEL (reference sequence). This CDR3 has 15 amino acids. Produced via immunoSEQ multiplex PCR; TCRdb's table is partial and in-frame only. Here the sample spans 170,000 or so clones, roughly 83% being singletons. The clonotype was recovered from a man younger than 35 with active or convalescent COVID-19. The specimen was peripheral blood. V is TRBV3-1 (or the pseudogene TRBV3-2) and J is TRBJ1-3; no clear D gene. The CDR3 DNA reads as TGTGCCAGCAGCCAAGATCCTAGAACTGGAAACACCATATATTTT. Amino acid sequence: CASSQDPRTGNTIYF.